This T cell receptor beta chain was found in a study of blood T cell repertoires in COVID-19. Study overall: The United States, Italy and Spain provided the acute and convalescent COVID-19 samples. PBMCs, B-cell-depleted T cells, or T cells provided the cDNA or gDNA that made up the material.

Original handling: Estimation of nucleated cell counts was performed using reference gene primer amplification. Profiled with immunoSEQ multiplex PCR; TCRdb holds only in-frame clones, not every one. For V, J and clone size, that table is used; D and trimming come from the DNA. The sample lists 150,000 or so clones, roughly 69% occurring once. CDR1 and CDR2 (germline): SGHRS, YFSETQ. The CDR3 runs 13 residues. Losses at the gene ends were 9 bases for V and 6 bases for J; bases not matched to a gene: 9. The J gene is TRBJ1-2, the V gene TRBV5-1, with TRBD1 matching over 9 bases. The source material was peripheral blood. This receptor was obtained from a woman between 70 and 85 years old with acute or convalescent COVID-19. The CDR3 is CATRTGVGDGYTF. CDR3 in DNA: TGCGCCACCCGGACAGGGGTAGGGGATGGCTACACCTTC.